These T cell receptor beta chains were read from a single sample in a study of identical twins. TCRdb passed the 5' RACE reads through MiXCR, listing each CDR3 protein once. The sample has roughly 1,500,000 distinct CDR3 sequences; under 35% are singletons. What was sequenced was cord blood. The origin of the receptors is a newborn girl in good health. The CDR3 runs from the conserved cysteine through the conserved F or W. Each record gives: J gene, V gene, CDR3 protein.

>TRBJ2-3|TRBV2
CASSFSSGRGDTQYF
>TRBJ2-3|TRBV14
CASSLTTGRRTDTQYF
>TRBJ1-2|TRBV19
CASSIAASYGHTF
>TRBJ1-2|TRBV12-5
CASGPQGYGYTF
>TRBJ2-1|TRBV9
CASSVSPKHEQFF
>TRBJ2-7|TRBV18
CASPPNTGSYEQYF
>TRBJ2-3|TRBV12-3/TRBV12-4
CASSFPAGQGGDTQYF
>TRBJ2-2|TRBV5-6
CASSWGDTGELFF
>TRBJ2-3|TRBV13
CASSLAGSEYVDTQYF
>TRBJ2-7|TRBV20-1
CSARVPTGLAYEQYF
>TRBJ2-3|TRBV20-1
CSARGAGGPDTQYF
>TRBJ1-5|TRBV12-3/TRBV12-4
CASSSGHDNQPQHF
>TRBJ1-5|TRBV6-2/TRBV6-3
CASSWKNLGQPQHF
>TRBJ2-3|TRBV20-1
CGALAGGPDSDTQYF
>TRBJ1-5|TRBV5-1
CASSSTGPDQPQHF
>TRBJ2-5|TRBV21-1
CARKTLQGMKVYEQYF
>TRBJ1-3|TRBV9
CASSEGQGSSGNTIYF
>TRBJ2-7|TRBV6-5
CASSYSPAVSVYEQYF
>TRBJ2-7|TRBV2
CASSELRQREQYF
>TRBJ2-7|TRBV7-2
CAGSVSSANTYEQYF
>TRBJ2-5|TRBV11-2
CVSSLEDQETQYF
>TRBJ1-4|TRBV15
CATSGLQGLNEKLFF
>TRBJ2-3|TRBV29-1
CSAQGSGRGYPQYF
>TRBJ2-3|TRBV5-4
CASSHAGASTDTQYF